This T cell receptor (beta chain) was documented in a study of blood T cell repertoires in COVID-19. Study context: The United States, Italy and Spain were the sources of the acute and convalescent COVID-19 samples. The cDNA or gDNA used as material had been derived from T cells, B-cell-depleted T cells, or PBMCs.

This clone was counted once. Source study methods: Counts of nucleated cells, estimated from reference gene primer amplification, were obtained. Clones were sequenced by immunoSEQ multiplex PCR, and TCRdb holds only the in-frame ones, with some missing. The DNA gave D and trimming, while V, J and clone size come from that table. The sample shows about 300,000 clones, less than 85% of them seen only once. Input material: peripheral blood. The source is a human donor with COVID-19, enrolled during active disease. The donor label of this sample is uncertain.

The CDR3: CASSLAGATYNEQFF. The CDR3 DNA reads TGTGCCAGCAGCTTGGCGGGAGCGACCTACAATGAGCAGTTCTTC. The J gene is TRBJ2-1, the V gene TRBV7-2; 7 bases are shared with TRBD2. The CDR3 sequence is 15 residues long. Germline CDR1 and CDR2: SGHTA and FQGNSA. The V gene end was trimmed by 3 bases and the J gene end by 2 bases; junction bases not matched to a gene: 4.